Below are 15 T cell receptor beta chains sequenced from a single sample in a study of T cells in Graves' hyperthyroidism and ophthalmopathy. The TCR beta CDR3 regions underwent amplification using RNA transcripts as the source. The HTBI set primed first-round TCR CDR3 RT-PCR. Via MiXCR, TCRdb re-called the multiplex PCR reads, giving one row per CDR3 protein. Counted here are about 380,000 distinct CDR3 sequences, approximately 17% occurring once; the ten biggest clones make up 35% to 45%. The sequencing input was blood. These receptor sequences come from a man aged 18 to 29 with Graves' ophthalmopathy.

This clonotype appeared a few times. The chain links TRBV18 to TRBJ1-2; D call uncertain. This CDR3 region has 13 residues. With 2 bases removed from V and 3 bases from J, the gap between germline ends came to 7 bases. Germline V CDR1 and CDR2: KGHSH, LQKENI. The CDR3 sequence: CASSPGKDYGYTF. DNA of the CDR3: TGTGCCAGCTCACCAGGAAAGGACTATGGCTACACCTTC. Full variable domain (missing parts from reference TRBV18 and TRBJ1-2): NAGVMQNPRHLVRRRGQEARLRCSPMKGHSHVYWYRQLPEEGLKFMVYLQKENIIDESGMPKERFSAEFPKEGPSILRIQQVVRGDSAAYFCASSPGKDYGYTFGSGTRLTVV.

Only a few counts were recorded for this clonotype. This chain uses TRBV19 with TRBJ1-1; D may be TRBD1 (6 bases). CDR3 size: 14 residues. Trimming removed 4 bases from V and 1 base from J, with 10 bases in between. Germline V CDR1 and CDR2: LNHDA, SQIVND (reference sequence). As DNA, the CDR3 is TGTGCCAGTAGTACCGTGGACAGGAACACTGAAGCTTTCTTT. Its protein product is CASSTVDRNTEAFF.

Notes on this clonotype: Germline and junction disagree at one end, which may indicate a read error. The V and J genes are TRBV6-9 and TRBJ2-5; a possible D gene is TRBD2 (7 bases). The germline CDR1 and CDR2 sequences are MNHGY and SVAAGI. This CDR3 spans 14 amino acids. CDR3 amino acids: CASSYGGPKETQHF. CDR3 nucleotides: TGTGCCAGCAGTTACGGGGGGCCGAAAGAGACCCAGCACTTC.

This clonotype has a count of ten or more. V usage is TRBV7-3 and J usage is TRBJ2-2; TRBD2 matches 10 bases. CDR3 length: 16 residues. With V trimmed by 5 bases and J by 3 bases, 6 bases remained unmatched. Germline CDR1 is SGHTA and CDR2 is FQGTGA. CDR3: CASSRGTSAYTGELFF. CDR3 DNA sequence: TGTGCCAGCAGCCGAGGGACTAGCGCCTACACCGGGGAGCTGTTTTTT.

The CDR3 DNA is TGTGCTAGTGGTTTGGTACTAGGGGGCGAGCAGTTCTTC. It specifies CASGLVLGGEQFF. The gene calls are TRBV12-5 and TRBJ2-1; 7 bases align to TRBD1. The V gene's germline CDR1 is LGHNT and CDR2 FRNRAP. After removal of 0 bases from V and 10 bases from J, the junction contained 3 bases not matched to a gene. The length of the CDR3 is 13 residues.

The chain employs TRBV2 and TRBJ1-2, with TRBD1 matching over 7 bases. Germline CDR1 is SNHLY and CDR2 is FYNNEI. V trimming: 6 bases; J trimming: 3 bases; junction bases outside the gene matches: 13. The CDR3 extends over 16 amino acids. The CDR3 DNA reads TGTGCCAGCAGCCCCACCCCCCCCGGGACAGACTATGGCTACACCTTC. It is translated as CASSPTPPGTDYGYTF.

J is TRBJ2-1 and V is TRBV24-1; TRBD2 matches at 9 bases. V lost 1 base to trimming and J lost 7 bases; unmatched junction nucleotides: 7. This CDR3 has 16 amino acids. Per the germline V gene, CDR1 is KGHDR and CDR2 is SFDVKD. The CDR3 is CATSDFVAGVGNEQFF. The CDR3, as DNA: TGTGCCACCAGTGATTTTGTAGCGGGGGTCGGAAATGAGCAGTTCTTC.

This clonotype was counted many times. The chain combines TRBV9 with TRBJ2-3, with D possibly TRBD1 on 5 matching bases. This CDR3 has 15 residues. Looked up from germline, CDR1 is SGDLS and CDR2 is YYNGEE. V was clipped by 1 base and J by 3 bases, with 12 bases between them. The CDR3 loop reads CASSVYGARTDTQYF. The DNA of the CDR3 is TGTGCCAGCAGCGTATATGGGGCTCGAACAGATACGCAGTATTTT.

This clonotype was found many times. This CDR3 is CASSSPHQLGGYTF. The CDR3, as DNA: TGTGCCAGCAGTTCCCCGCACCAACTGGGAGGCTACACCTTC. V usage is TRBV28 and J usage is TRBJ1-2; D gene ambiguous. CDR1 and CDR2 from the germline V gene are MDHEN and SYDVKM. Trimming took off 4 bases at V and 8 bases at J, with 17 bases between the two ends. The CDR3 runs 14 residues.

This rearrangement joins TRBV24-1 to TRBJ2-2; TRBD1 is a possible D gene (6 bases). V was trimmed by 2 bases and J by 9 bases, leaving 12 bases between them. Germline V lookup: CDR1 KGHDR, CDR2 SFDVKD. The CDR3 loop spans 14 amino acids. Here the CDR3 reads CATSDSQGSRELFF. DNA of the CDR3: TGTGCCACCAGTGATTCCCAGGGGTCCCGGGAGCTGTTTTTT.

The sample holds many counts of this clonotype. The chain links TRBV3-1 to TRBJ2-3; D ambiguous. This CDR3 contains 15 residues. CDR1 is LGHDT, CDR2 YNNKEL, per germline (reference sequence). V lost 1 base, J lost 0 bases, and 8 bases lay in between. The CDR3 is CASSQAFSSTDTQYF. CDR3 DNA sequence: TGTGCCAGCAGCCAAGCCTTCTCTAGCACAGATACGCAGTATTTT.

This clonotype was counted ten times or more. CDR3 amino acids: CASPPGQGARNTEAFF. The CDR3 bases are TGTGCCAGCCCACCGGGACAGGGGGCGAGGAACACTGAAGCTTTCTTT. The chain joins TRBV28 to TRBJ1-1; 12 bases are a match to TRBD1. The CDR3 is made up of 16 amino acids. Germline V CDR1 and CDR2: MDHEN, SYDVKM. Germline trimming cut 8 bases from V and 1 base from J; bases unmatched to any gene: 8.

This clonotype has ten or more counts. The rearrangement joins TRBV18 to TRBJ1-3; D is uncertain. The V end was cut by 2 bases, the J end by 1 base, with 6 bases between. CDR3 length: 14 residues. Germline V gives CDR1 KGHSH, CDR2 LQKENI. The CDR3 sequence is CASSPVQSGNTIYF. In DNA, the CDR3 is TGTGCCAGCTCACCAGTCCAGTCTGGAAACACCATATATTTT.

This clonotype was seen at least ten times. The chain recombines TRBV5-5 with TRBJ2-7, with TRBD2 identical over 7 bases. This CDR3 region has 16 residues. The V segment lost 3 bases and the J segment 1 base; nucleotides outside the gene matches: 10. Germline lookup yields CDR1 SGHKS and CDR2 YYEKEE (reference sequence). CDR3 protein: CASSWGGGRLSYEQYF. The CDR3 region has the DNA TGTGCCAGCAGCTGGGGCGGGGGTCGACTTTCCTACGAGCAGTACTTC. Full variable domain (outside the CDR3, taken from reference TRBV5-5 and TRBJ2-7): DAGVTQSPTHLIKTRGQQVTLRCSPISGHKSVSWYQQVLGQGPQFIFQYYEKEERGRGNFPDRFSARQFPNYSSELNVNALLLGDSALYLCASSWGGGRLSYEQYFGPGTRLTVT.

This clonotype was observed a handful of times. The V call is TRBV20-1, the J call TRBJ1-5, with D possibly TRBD1 on 6 matching bases. This CDR3 contains 16 residues. The V gene's germline CDR1 is DFQATT and CDR2 SNEGSKA (reference sequence). Trimming took off 1 base at V and 0 bases at J, with 13 bases between the two ends. The CDR3 nucleotides read TGCAGTGCTAGAGCTGGACAGTTCTTTAGCAATCAGCCCCAGCATTTT. Amino acid sequence: CSARAGQFFSNQPQHF.